This record looks at one TCR beta chain sequence and its context. This entry comes from a study of OX40 agonist ivuxolimab in advanced cancers. The V gene's germline CDR1 is MNHEY and CDR2 SVGAGI. This CDR3 is 15 amino acids long. V was clipped by 6 bases and J by 5 bases, with 17 bases between them. Here immunoSEQ multiplex PCR was the method, and the copy in TCRdb shows in-frame clones only, minus some. The sample shows tens of thousands of clones, approximately 86% of them seen only once. This TCR was sampled from an adult with an advanced solid tumor such as melanoma, head and neck, liver or kidney cancer. The sample in question was CD4+ or CD8+ T cells sorted from blood, obtained in a trial of the OX40 agonist ivuxolimab. The V call is TRBV6-5, the J call TRBJ2-1, with D uncertain. CDR3 DNA: TGTGCCAGCAGCCGACGACATGGTTGGGACAATGAGCAGTTCTTC. It is translated as CASSRRHGWDNEQFF.